This entry lists 32 T cell receptor beta chains sequenced from one sample in a study of T cell changes during pregnancy in multiple sclerosis. Profiling relied on immunoSEQ multiplex PCR, and the TCRdb table lists in-frame clones only, not all of them. The data contain 45,000 to 50,000 clones, around 93% of them singletons. Sample: CD8+ T cells from peripheral blood mononuclear cells, taken in the first trimester of pregnancy. The receptor set was obtained from a female donor with multiple sclerosis, enrolled in a pregnancy study.

J is TRBJ2-1 and V is TRBV9; 7 bases are shared with TRBD1. Germline V gene data show CDR1 as SGDLS and CDR2 as YYNGEE. This CDR3 comprises 15 residues. The V gene end was trimmed by 0 bases and the J gene end by 5 bases; junction bases not matched to a gene: 5. The CDR3 sequence is CASSVEQGNHNEQFF. Here the CDR3 DNA reads TGTGCCAGCAGCGTAGAACAGGGGAACCACAATGAGCAGTTCTTC.

This clone appeared once. The chain combines TRBV11-3 with TRBJ2-5, with D possibly TRBD2 on 5 matching bases. The germline gives CDR1 SGHNT, CDR2 YENEEA. Trimming cost V 5 bases and J 2 bases, with 9 bases left between them. CDR3 length equals 13 residues. The CDR3 region is CASSPRGQETQYF. DNA for the CDR3: TGTGCCAGCAGCCCCCGGGGACAAGAGACCCAGTACTTC.

This chain connects TRBV27 to TRBJ2-5; D is possibly TRBD2 (5 bases). The CDR3 is made up of 13 amino acids. CDR1 MNHEY and CDR2 SMNVEV come from the germline V gene (reference sequence). Trimming removed 7 bases at V and 0 bases at J, with 9 bases between. This CDR3 is CASMRAYQETQYF. For the CDR3, the DNA is TGTGCCAGCATGAGGGCGTACCAAGAGACCCAGTACTTC.

The gene calls are TRBV4-2 and TRBJ2-2; D may be TRBD2 (6 bases). V shed 0 bases and J shed 6 bases, with 11 bases lying between them. CDR3 size: 15 residues. Germline V lookup: CDR1 LGHNA, CDR2 YNFKEQ. The CDR3 sequence: CASSQEKGEAGELFF. For the CDR3, the DNA is TGTGCCAGCAGCCAAGAAAAAGGGGAGGCCGGGGAGCTGTTTTTT.

DNA for the CDR3: TGTGCCATCAGTGAGTTAACCCCCCAGAGCACAGATACGCAGTATTTT. This encodes CAISELTPQSTDTQYF. This chain links TRBV10-3 with TRBJ2-3; no reliable D call. In germline, CDR1 is ENHRY, CDR2 SYGVKD. This CDR3 spans 16 amino acids. V lost 1 base and J 0 bases, leaving 11 bases between the germline ends.

The chain has TRBV9 and TRBJ2-1; TRBD1 agrees at 8 bases. CDR3 length: 16 residues. CDR1 and CDR2 (germline): SGDLS, YYNGEE. V lost 3 bases, J lost 3 bases, and 8 bases stayed unmatched. This chain's CDR3 is CASSEQGAFGYNEQFF. In nucleotides, the CDR3 is TGTGCCAGCAGCGAGCAGGGGGCATTTGGCTACAATGAGCAGTTCTTC.

The chain combines TRBV10-2 with TRBJ1-1; D is perhaps TRBD1 (5 bases). V lost 3 bases and J 3 bases, leaving 20 bases between the germline ends. Per germline, CDR1 WSHSY and CDR2 SAAADI. The CDR3 consists of 17 residues. This CDR3 reads CASSDPMGPEIYTEAFF. DNA of the CDR3: TGCGCCAGCAGTGACCCCATGGGGCCAGAAATCTACACTGAAGCTTTCTTT.

The count of this clone is one. The rearrangement links TRBV7-3 to TRBJ2-2, with 7 bases lining up with TRBD1. This CDR3 contains 14 residues. With V trimmed by 5 bases and J by 4 bases, 4 bases remained unmatched. Germline values: CDR1 SGHTA, CDR2 FQGTGA. CDR3 nucleotides: TGTGCCAGCAGCCAGGGGGTCTCCACCGGGGAGCTGTTTTTT. This gives the protein CASSQGVSTGELFF.

The genes are TRBV7-9 and TRBJ1-4, with 10 positions matching TRBD1. V was pared by 3 bases and J by 0 bases, with 4 bases of the junction left unmatched. The CDR3 consists of 17 residues. Germline V gives CDR1 SEHNR, CDR2 FQNEAQ (reference sequence). CDR3 bases: TGTGCCAGCAGCTTCTCCGGGACAGGGGCAACTAATGAAAAACTGTTTTTT. Translation gives CASSFSGTGATNEKLFF.

The chain uses TRBV7-3 and TRBJ2-3, with D possibly matching TRBD2 (5 bases). The CDR3 is 14 amino acids. Germline V gene sequence: CDR1 SGHTA, CDR2 FQGTGA. Trimming stripped 1 base from V and 6 bases from J, with 11 bases between. The CDR3 loop reads CASSLNSGLDTQYF. CDR3 nucleotides: TGTGCCAGCAGCTTAAACTCCGGACTGGATACGCAGTATTTT. Variable domain in full (rest from reference TRBV7-3 and TRBJ2-3): GAGVSQTPSNKVTEKGKYVELRCDPISGHTALYWYRQSLGQGPEFLIYFQGTGAADDSGLPNDRFFAVRPEGSVSTLKIQRTERGDSAVYLCASSLNSGLDTQYFGPGTRLTVL.

The rearrangement uses TRBV6-4 and TRBJ2-3, with D hard to call. V shed 3 bases and J shed 6 bases, with 10 bases lying between them. Germline CDR1 MRHNA, CDR2 SNTAGT. The CDR3 has 13 amino acids. CDR3 nucleotides: TGTGCCAGCAGTGATAACCCTGCGGATACGCAGTATTTT. Residues: CASSDNPADTQYF.

The chain uses TRBV9 and TRBJ2-7; TRBD1 aligns across 8 bases. CDR1 and CDR2 from the germline V gene are SGDLS and YYNGEE. V lost 4 bases and J lost 1; bases outside the gene matches: 7. This CDR3 has 15 residues. The CDR3 coding sequence is TGTGCCAGCAGCACCGGACAGGGTAGGTCCTACGAGCAGTACTTC. It codes for CASSTGQGRSYEQYF.

This chain joins TRBV30 and TRBJ1-5, with D possibly matching TRBD1 (6 bases). This CDR3 is built from 13 residues. Germline-derived CDR1 and CDR2 are GTSNPN and SVGIG (reference sequence). Deletions cut 0 bases from V and 7 bases from J, with 10 bases between. This chain's CDR3 is CAWSVGGQQPQHF. The CDR3 DNA follows: TGTGCCTGGAGTGTAGGGGGTCAACAGCCCCAGCATTTT.

V and J are TRBV6-1 and TRBJ2-2; the match to TRBD2 covers 7 bases. The CDR3 totals 13 residues. Germline V CDR1 and CDR2: MNHNS, SASEGT. V lost 10 bases to trimming and J lost 8 bases; unmatched junction nucleotides: 10. CDR3 nucleotide sequence: TGTGCCACCCGCCGGGGGGAGGTGGGGGAGCTGTTTTTT. Amino acids: CATRRGEVGELFF.

The chain joins TRBV6-1 to TRBJ2-2, with 8 bases matching TRBD1. The germline V gene encodes CDR1 MNHNS and CDR2 SASEGT. Trimming cost V 4 bases and J 1 base; bases outside gene matches: 17. The CDR3 is 20 residues long. CDR3 protein: CASSAYVLTGEAGNTGELFF. In nucleotides, the CDR3 is TGTGCCAGCAGTGCATACGTTTTGACAGGGGAGGCGGGGAACACCGGGGAGCTGTTTTTT.

The chain is built from TRBV27 and TRBJ2-4, with D tentatively TRBD2 (6 bases). The V gene's germline CDR1 is MNHEY and CDR2 SMNVEV (reference sequence). Trimming cost V 7 bases and J 0 bases, with 22 bases left between them. There are 18 residues in the CDR3. CDR3 in amino acids: CASKSTAGPILAKNIQYF. The CDR3 nucleotides read TGTGCCAGCAAGTCCACCGCGGGACCAATCTTAGCCAAAAACATTCAGTACTTC.

The chain carries TRBV11-3 and TRBJ2-1, with a possible D match to TRBD2 (5 bases). CDR1 is SGHNT, CDR2 YENEEA, per germline. This CDR3 is 15 amino acids long. Trimming left V 5 bases short and J 2 bases short, with 13 bases between. CDR3 residues: CASSPSQEAYNEQFF. CDR3 in DNA: TGTGCCAGCAGCCCCAGTCAGGAGGCCTACAATGAGCAGTTCTTC.

The chain joins TRBV27 to TRBJ1-1; D unresolved. Germline assignment: CDR1 MNHEY and CDR2 SMNVEV (reference sequence). CDR3 length: 13 residues. Trimming took off 4 bases at V and 2 bases at J, with 8 bases between the two ends. The CDR3 loop is CASSSLVNTEAFF. The CDR3 nucleotides are TGTGCCAGCAGTTCTTTAGTCAACACTGAAGCTTTCTTT.

The genes are TRBV5-5 and TRBJ1-5; TRBD1 is a possible D gene (6 bases). CDR3 size: 14 residues. In germline, CDR1 is SGHKS, CDR2 YYEKEE (reference sequence). The V gene lost 4 bases and the J gene lost 3 bases, with 11 bases spanning the gap. The CDR3 sequence: CASSPTGFNQPQHF. In DNA, the CDR3 is TGTGCCAGCAGCCCGACAGGTTTCAATCAGCCCCAGCATTTT.

This clone was seen just once. The chain combines TRBV4-2 with TRBJ2-5; 7 nucleotides line up with TRBD1. Trimming at V came to 4 bases and at J to 4 bases, leaving 3 bases not matched to a gene. The CDR3 runs to 13 residues. Germline loops: CDR1 LGHNA, CDR2 YNFKEQ. Here the CDR3 reads CASSPGTAETQYF. Written as DNA, the CDR3 is TGTGCCAGCAGCCCCGGGACAGCAGAGACCCAGTACTTC.

The table lists this clone with a count of one. The chain links TRBV4-3 to TRBJ1-6; 8 nucleotides match TRBD1. Looked up from germline, CDR1 is LGHNA and CDR2 is YSLEER. V lost 5 bases to trimming and J lost 2 bases; unmatched junction nucleotides: 8. The CDR3 runs to 17 residues. The CDR3 region is CASSEGQDSAYNSPLHF. As DNA, the CDR3 is TGCGCCAGCAGCGAGGGACAGGATAGCGCCTATAATTCACCCCTCCACTTT.

Here the CDR3 reads CASSEAGGTSGSFYTGELFF. CDR3 nucleotide sequence: TGTGCCAGCAGTGAAGCAGGGGGGACTAGCGGGAGTTTTTACACCGGGGAGCTGTTTTTT. The rearrangement uses TRBV2 and TRBJ2-2; 14 nucleotides line up with TRBD2. CDR1 SNHLY and CDR2 FYNNEI come from the germline V gene. J gave up 3 bases and V 0 bases, and 9 bases lay outside the gene matches. The CDR3 runs to 20 residues.

The chain uses TRBV28 and TRBJ2-2; perhaps TRBD2 as D (6 bases). V lost 5 bases and J lost 5, with 21 bases in between. Germline assignment: CDR1 MDHEN and CDR2 SYDVKM. This CDR3 region has 17 residues. This CDR3 reads CASSLPPGASRTGELFF. Here the CDR3 DNA reads TGTGCCAGCAGTCTACCTCCGGGAGCCTCGAGGACCGGGGAGCTGTTTTTT.

The chain is built from TRBV7-9 and TRBJ2-1; 7 bases are shared with TRBD1. Germline V gives CDR1 SEHNR, CDR2 FQNEAQ (reference sequence). Unmatched junction bases numbered 7, after V lost 11 bases and J lost 0 bases. The CDR3 runs 14 residues. CDR3 loop: CAARGTVSYNEQFF. The CDR3 nucleotides read TGTGCCGCCCGTGGGACAGTCTCCTACAATGAGCAGTTCTTC. Full variable domain (outside the CDR3, taken from reference TRBV7-9 and TRBJ2-1): DTGVSQNPRHKITKRGQNVTFRCDPISEHNRLYWYRQTLGQGPEFLTYFQNEAQLEKSRLLSDRFSAERPKGSFSTLEIQRTEQGDSAMYLCAARGTVSYNEQFFGPGTRLTVL.

V is TRBV6-1 and J is TRBJ2-1; D perhaps matches TRBD2 (6 bases). The length of the CDR3 is 14 residues. The V end was cut by 1 base, the J end by 4 bases, with 8 bases between. Germline V gene data show CDR1 as MNHNS and CDR2 as SASEGT. The CDR3 DNA follows: TGTGCCAGCAGTGAAGGGGGGGAATACAATGAGCAGTTCTTC. This sequence encodes CASSEGGEYNEQFF.

The V call is TRBV5-4, the J call TRBJ1-2, with 8 bases identical to TRBD1. Germline CDR1 is SGHNT and CDR2 is YYREEE (reference sequence). The CDR3 consists of 13 residues. Trimming cost V 4 bases and J 4 bases; bases outside gene matches: 3. This CDR3 reads CASSLRGPYGYTF. CDR3 in DNA: TGTGCCAGCAGCCTCAGGGGGCCCTATGGCTACACCTTC.

This clone has just one count. This sequence joins TRBV5-5 and TRBJ2-7, with TRBD1 identical over 9 bases. V gave up 0 bases and J gave up 2 bases; unmatched junction bases: 0. This CDR3 comprises 14 residues. Germline V CDR1 and CDR2: SGHKS, YYEKEE (reference sequence). The CDR3 nucleotides are TGTGCCAGCAGCTTGGGGGACAGGGCCTACGAGCAGTACTTC. Its translation is CASSLGDRAYEQYF. The variable domain in full, with the rest retrieved from reference TRBV5-5 and TRBJ2-7, is DAGVTQSPTHLIKTRGQQVTLRCSPISGHKSVSWYQQVLGQGPQFIFQYYEKEERGRGNFPDRFSARQFPNYSSELNVNALLLGDSALYLCASSLGDRAYEQYFGPGTRLTVT.

This rearrangement joins TRBV15 to TRBJ1-5; tentative D call: TRBD1 (6 bases). Germline V gene lookup returns CDR1 LNHNV and CDR2 YYDKDF (reference sequence). The CDR3 runs to 18 residues. With 3 bases removed from V and 6 bases from J, the gap between germline ends came to 24 bases. The CDR3 DNA follows: TGTGCCACCAGCAGCGCAGAGATATCACAGGGTAGGGGTCAGCCCCAGCATTTT. Amino acid sequence: CATSSAEISQGRGQPQHF.

This clone showed up just once. The rearrangement joins TRBV7-6 to TRBJ1-1; D is possibly TRBD1 (5 bases). The CDR3 runs to 14 residues. The ends were cut back, 0 bases at V and 5 bases at J, with 10 bases in the middle. Germline CDR1 reads SGHVS; CDR2 reads FNYEAQ. The CDR3 DNA reads as TGTGCCAGCAGCTTAGCAGGGGCATCAACTGAAGCTTTCTTT. Residues: CASSLAGASTEAFF.

This chain joins TRBV4-3 and TRBJ2-1; D is possibly TRBD2 (5 bases). Germline CDR1 reads LGHNA; CDR2 reads YSLEER. Trimming stripped 4 bases from V and 9 bases from J, with 13 bases between. CDR3 size: 13 residues. The CDR3 coding sequence is TGCGCCAGCAGCCCCGGACTGTCTGGTGAGCAGTTCTTC. Protein: CASSPGLSGEQFF.

DNA of the CDR3: TGTGCCTCCCGGACTAGCGGGAGTTCCGCTAGCACAGATACGCAGTATTTT. Translated: CASRTSGSSASTDTQYF. The rearrangement joins TRBV15 to TRBJ2-3; TRBD2 aligns across 13 bases. The CDR3 runs 17 residues. Germline CDR1 LNHNV, CDR2 YYDKDF (reference sequence). V shed 11 bases and J 0 bases; nucleotides not matched to a gene: 11.

V is TRBV28 and J is TRBJ2-7, with 8 bases lining up with TRBD1. Looked up from germline, CDR1 is MDHEN and CDR2 is SYDVKM. There are 15 residues in the CDR3. Trimming took 7 bases from V and 4 from J; bases not matched to a gene: 12. CDR3 bases: TGTGCCAGCACTTCTTACGAGACAGGGGTGTACGAGCAGTACTTC. The encoded protein is CASTSYETGVYEQYF.